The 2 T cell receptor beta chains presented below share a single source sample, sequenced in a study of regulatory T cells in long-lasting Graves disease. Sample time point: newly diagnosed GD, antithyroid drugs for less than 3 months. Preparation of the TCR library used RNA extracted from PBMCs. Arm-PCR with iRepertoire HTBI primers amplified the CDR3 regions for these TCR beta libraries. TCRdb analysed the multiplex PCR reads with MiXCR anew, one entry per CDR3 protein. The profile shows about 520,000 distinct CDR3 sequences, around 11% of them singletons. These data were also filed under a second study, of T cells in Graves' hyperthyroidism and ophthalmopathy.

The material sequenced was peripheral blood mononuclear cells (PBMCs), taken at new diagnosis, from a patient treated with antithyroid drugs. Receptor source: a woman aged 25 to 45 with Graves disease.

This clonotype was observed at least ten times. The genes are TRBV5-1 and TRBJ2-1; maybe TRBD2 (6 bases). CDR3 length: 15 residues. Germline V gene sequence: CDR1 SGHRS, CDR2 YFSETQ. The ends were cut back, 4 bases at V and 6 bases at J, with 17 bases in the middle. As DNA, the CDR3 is TGCGCCAGCAGCCCAGGACACCGGAGGGGCAATGAGCAGTTCTTC. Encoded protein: CASSPGHRRGNEQFF.

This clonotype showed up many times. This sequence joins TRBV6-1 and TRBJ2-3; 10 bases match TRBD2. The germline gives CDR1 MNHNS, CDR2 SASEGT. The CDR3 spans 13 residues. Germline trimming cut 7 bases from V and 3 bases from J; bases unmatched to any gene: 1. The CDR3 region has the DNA TGTGCCAGCACTAGCGGGAGAACAGATACGCAGTATTTT. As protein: CASTSGRTDTQYF.